These 13 T cell receptor beta chains originate from one sample sequenced in a study of blood T cell repertoires in COVID-19. TCRdb's copy holds only in-frame clones and misses some; the assay was immunoSEQ multiplex PCR. The table lists 100,000 to 150,000 clones, 79% of them singletons. Sequencing was carried out using peripheral blood. The receptors here all came from a man aged 35 to 55 with active or convalescent COVID-19.

In its sample, this clone was seen a few times. The V call is TRBV12-2, the J call TRBJ2-7; TRBD2, as called in the table, went unchecked against the DNA. TRBV12-2 is recorded as a pseudogene. The CDR3 totals 15 residues. The chain's CDR3 is CASRLVARALYEQYF. In DNA form, the CDR3 reads TGTGCAAGTCGCTTAGTTGCTAGAGCCCTCTACGAGCAGTACTTC.

The V gene is TRBV4-3, the J gene TRBJ2-7, with 9 bases lining up with TRBD1. Germline trimming cut 6 bases from V and 4 bases from J; bases unmatched to any gene: 7. CDR3 size: 14 residues. Germline values: CDR1 LGHNA, CDR2 YSLEER. In nucleotides, the CDR3 is TGCGCCAGCAGTTTTTGGACAGGGGATTACGAGCAGTACTTC. This translates into CASSFWTGDYEQYF.

The chain joins TRBV7-2 to TRBJ1-1; D remains ambiguous. There are 14 residues in the CDR3. Germline V gene lookup returns CDR1 SGHTA and CDR2 FQGNSA. Trimming left V 7 bases short and J 0 bases short, with 12 bases between. CDR3 nucleotide sequence: TGTGCCAGCAAGTTAGGAGGGTTGAACACTGAAGCTTTCTTT. Its protein product is CASKLGGLNTEAFF.

In its sample, this clone ranks as medium-sized. This rearrangement joins TRBV7-9 to TRBJ2-1; TRBD2 aligns across 7 bases. This CDR3 contains 15 residues. V shed 4 bases and J 7 bases; nucleotides not matched to a gene: 10. CDR1 and CDR2 (germline): SEHNR, FQNEAQ (reference sequence). The CDR3: CASSSGGSLRNEQFF. CDR3 coding DNA: TGTGCCAGCAGCTCCGGGGGGTCTCTAAGGAATGAGCAGTTCTTC. The variable domain in full, with the rest retrieved from reference TRBV7-9 and TRBJ2-1, is DTGVSQNPRHKITKRGQNVTFRCDPISEHNRLYWYRQTLGQGPEFLTYFQNEAQLEKSRLLSDRFSAERPKGSFSTLEIQRTEQGDSAMYLCASSSGGSLRNEQFFGPGTRLTVL.

V and J are TRBV7-9 and TRBJ2-3; 8 nucleotides line up with TRBD2. Germline CDR1 is SEHNR and CDR2 is FQNEAQ (reference sequence). CDR3 length: 15 amino acids. The junction had 6 bases not matched to a gene; V was cut back by 2 bases and J by 5 bases. The CDR3 coding sequence is TGTGCCAGCAGCTTATTGGCGGGGGGAAGAGATACGCAGTATTTT. Amino acid sequence: CASSLLAGGRDTQYF.

As concerns this clone: The junction departs from the called germline gene at one end, perhaps through a read error. This chain connects TRBV7-9 to TRBJ2-7; D may be TRBD2 (5 bases). Germline CDR1 SEHNR, CDR2 FQNEAQ (reference sequence). This CDR3 region has 12 residues. The CDR3 loop reads CASSVGAAPPLF. The DNA for the CDR3 is TGTGCCAGCAGCGTGGGAGCGGCCCCCCCCCTCTTC.

The CDR3 DNA is TGTGCCAGTACCCGCCGTGGCGGGAGCTCCTACGAGCAGTACTTC. This encodes CASTRRGGSSYEQYF. V is TRBV19 and J is TRBJ2-7, with 7 positions matching TRBD2. The germline CDR1 and CDR2 sequences are LNHDA and SQIVND (reference sequence). The V gene end was trimmed by 7 bases and the J gene end by 0 bases; junction bases not matched to a gene: 9. The CDR3 is 15 residues long.

The chain carries TRBV7-2 and TRBJ2-1, with 7 nucleotides matching TRBD2. The CDR3 is 14 residues long. CDR1 and CDR2 from the germline V gene are SGHTA and FQGNSA. V dropped 1 base and J dropped 8; count of bases not matched to a gene: 5. The CDR3 loop reads CASSLDSSGDEQFF. The CDR3 coding sequence is TGTGCCAGCAGCTTAGATTCTAGCGGCGATGAGCAGTTCTTC.

The CDR3 reads CASSLDGTGVGFF. In DNA form, the CDR3 reads TGTGCCAGCAGCTTAGATGGGACAGGGGTTGGATTCTTC. The chain carries TRBV7-9 and TRBJ2-1; 10 bases line up with TRBD1. The germline V gene encodes CDR1 SEHNR and CDR2 FQNEAQ (reference sequence). J lost 16 bases, V lost 1 base, and 7 bases had no gene match. CDR3 length: 13 residues.

The chain couples TRBV28 to TRBJ1-4; 10 bases line up with TRBD1. V shed 1 base, J shed 8 bases, and the junction held 7 bases outside the gene matches. Germline V gives CDR1 MDHEN, CDR2 SYDVKM. The CDR3 has 16 amino acids. Here the CDR3 DNA reads TGTGCCAGCAGTTTATTGGCCGGGACAGGGGTGGAAAAACTGTTTTTT. It specifies CASSLLAGTGVEKLFF.

The chain combines TRBV27 with TRBJ2-4; the D gene is possibly TRBD2 (7 bases). Germline CDR1 is MNHEY and CDR2 is SMNVEV (reference sequence). The length of the CDR3 is 13 residues. Trimming took 4 bases from V and 7 from J, leaving 11 bases between them. The CDR3 nucleotides are TGTGCCAGCAGTTCCCCGGGGGGCAACATTCAGTACTTC. As protein: CASSSPGGNIQYF.

The V and J genes are TRBV6-5 and TRBJ1-3; TRBD1 might be the D (5 bases). The ends were cut back, 6 bases at V and 4 bases at J, with 10 bases in the middle. The germline CDR1 and CDR2 sequences are MNHEY and SVGAGI. The CDR3 runs 13 residues. CDR3 protein: CASRTPGGNTIYF. CDR3 bases: TGTGCCAGCAGAACCCCAGGGGGAAACACCATATATTTT.

This clone was found once. The chain has TRBV4-3 and TRBJ2-7; D perhaps matches TRBD1 (5 bases). The CDR3 loop spans 14 amino acids. V was clipped by 0 bases and J by 9 bases, with 15 bases between them. Germline V gene lookup returns CDR1 LGHNA and CDR2 YSLEER. In nucleotides, the CDR3 is TGCGCCAGCAGCCAAGATTTGGGGCGGCTTGGGCAGTACTTC. Protein: CASSQDLGRLGQYF.